Presented here are 16 T cell receptor beta chains from one specimen sequenced in a study of blood T cell repertoires in COVID-19. This table comes from immunoSEQ multiplex PCR, and its TCRdb copy is limited to in-frame clones, with some not included. The profile shows under 150,000 clones, around 87% of them singletons. The source material was PBMCs or T cells enriched from blood (not recorded which). All receptors come from a woman in her 30s with acute COVID-19.

The chain has TRBV15 and TRBJ1-4, with a tentative D call TRBD1 (5 bases). This CDR3 is 15 amino acids long. The germline gives CDR1 LNHNV, CDR2 YYDKDF (reference sequence). V lost 0 bases to trimming and J lost 6 bases, with 11 bases between them. CDR3: CATSREAGWDEKLFF. In nucleotides, the CDR3 is TGTGCCACCAGCAGAGAGGCAGGGTGGGATGAAAAACTGTTTTTT.

The V gene is TRBV28, the J gene TRBJ1-5; no firm D call. The length of the CDR3 is 11 residues. Germline CDR1 is MDHEN and CDR2 is SYDVKM. The V gene lost 5 bases and the J gene lost 7 bases, with 6 bases spanning the gap. CDR3 region: CASSEAQPQHF. The CDR3 DNA reads TGTGCCAGCAGTGAGGCACAGCCCCAGCATTTT.

The chain carries TRBV5-1 and TRBJ2-2, with 7 bases lining up with TRBD1. With V trimmed by 2 bases and J by 3 bases, 4 bases remained unmatched. This CDR3 contains 15 residues. CDR1 and CDR2 from the germline V gene are SGHRS and YFSETQ. CDR3 in DNA: TGCGCCAGCAGCTTCCTACAGGGGTACACCGGGGAGCTGTTTTTT. Translated: CASSFLQGYTGELFF.

CDR3 sequence: CASSFGQAFIGNTIYF. The CDR3 DNA is TGTGCCAGCAGCTTCGGTCAGGCTTTCATTGGAAACACCATATATTTT. V and J are TRBV11-2 and TRBJ1-3; no firm D call. The CDR3 is made up of 16 amino acids. The germline V and J ends were trimmed by 3 bases and 3 bases, with 15 bases remaining between them. Germline V gene data show CDR1 as SGHAT and CDR2 as FQNNGV. Complete variable domain (other parts from reference TRBV11-2 and TRBJ1-3): EAGVAQSPRYKIIEKRQSVAFWCNPISGHATLYWYQQILGQGPKLLIQFQNNGVVDDSQLPKDRFSAERLKGVDSTLKIQPAKLEDSAVYLCASSFGQAFIGNTIYFGEGSWLTVV.

The rearrangement links TRBV5-5 to TRBJ1-2, with 7 bases lining up with TRBD1. From germline, CDR1 is SGHKS and CDR2 YYEKEE (reference sequence). CDR3 length equals 16 residues. After removal of 0 bases from V and 2 bases from J, the junction contained 7 bases not matched to a gene. The CDR3 protein is CASSLDLGTVNYGYTF. In nucleotides, the CDR3 is TGTGCCAGCAGCTTGGATCTCGGGACAGTGAACTATGGCTACACCTTC.

The chain has TRBV28 and TRBJ1-5; D may be TRBD1 (6 bases). The CDR3 is made up of 13 amino acids. Germline CDR1 MDHEN, CDR2 SYDVKM. The V end was cut by 6 bases, the J end by 2 bases, with 8 bases between. CDR3 DNA: TGTGCCAGCAGGACAGGTGGCAATCAGCCCCAGCATTTT. Protein sequence: CASRTGGNQPQHF.

The rearrangement joins TRBV27 to TRBJ1-1; tentative D call: TRBD1 (6 bases). The V and J ends lost 3 bases and 0 bases respectively, with 8 bases between them. This CDR3 spans 14 amino acids. Germline loops: CDR1 MNHEY, CDR2 SMNVEV (reference sequence). This CDR3 is CASSFRGMNTEAFF. CDR3 nucleotides: TGTGCCAGCAGTTTCAGGGGCATGAACACTGAAGCTTTCTTT.

The chain recombines TRBV2 with TRBJ1-2; 7 bases fit TRBD1. Germline CDR1 reads SNHLY; CDR2 reads FYNNEI. The CDR3 loop spans 14 amino acids. V was pared by 4 bases and J by 2 bases, with 4 bases of the junction left unmatched. CDR3 sequence reads: CASSVTGWNYGYTF. The CDR3 DNA sequence: TGTGCCAGCAGTGTGACAGGGTGGAACTATGGCTACACCTTC.

This clone has a handful of counts. The gene calls are TRBV18 and TRBJ1-1; weak D call: TRBD1 (5 bases). The CDR3 is 14 residues long. The germline gives CDR1 KGHSH, CDR2 LQKENI. V gave up 3 bases and J gave up 4 bases, with 12 bases separating them. The CDR3 loop is CASSPQWGLTEAFF. In DNA form, the CDR3 reads TGTGCCAGCTCACCTCAATGGGGCCTCACTGAAGCTTTCTTT.

This clone showed up just once. V and J are TRBV3-1 (or the pseudogene TRBV3-2) and TRBJ1-2; a weak D match, TRBD1 (5 bases). The CDR3 is 15 amino acids. Per the germline V gene, CDR1 is LGHDT and CDR2 is YNNKEL (reference sequence). V was cut by 2 bases and J by 4 bases, with 14 bases left in between. CDR3 sequence reads: CASSQIVDSLYGYTF. The CDR3, as DNA: TGTGCCAGCAGCCAAATCGTTGACAGCCTCTATGGCTACACCTTC.

This rearrangement joins TRBV7-2 to TRBJ2-5; 7 bases align to TRBD1. The V segment lost 3 bases and the J segment 5 bases; nucleotides outside the gene matches: 3. CDR1 and CDR2 from the germline V gene are SGHTA and FQGNSA. The length of the CDR3 is 13 residues. The CDR3 DNA reads as TGTGCCAGCAGCTTTGACAGGGTGGAGACCCAGTACTTC. Amino acid sequence: CASSFDRVETQYF. Variable domain in full (rest from reference TRBV7-2 and TRBJ2-5): GAGVSQSPSNKVTEKGKDVELRCDPISGHTALYWYRQSLGQGLEFLIYFQGNSAPDKSGLPSDRFSAERTGGSVSTLTIQRTQQEDSAVYLCASSFDRVETQYFGPGTRLLVL.

The rearrangement joins TRBV4-3 to TRBJ2-5; D is possibly TRBD2 (5 bases). The CDR3 totals 17 residues. Looked up from germline, CDR1 is LGHNA and CDR2 is YSLEER. The V and J ends lost 0 bases and 4 bases respectively, with 18 bases between them. This chain's CDR3 is CASSQEYSGGQSETQYF. The CDR3 DNA reads as TGCGCCAGCAGCCAAGAGTACTCGGGCGGGCAATCAGAGACCCAGTACTTC.

V is TRBV18 and J is TRBJ2-2; 10 bases line up with TRBD2. Germline CDR1 KGHSH, CDR2 LQKENI. The junction had 10 bases not matched to a gene; V was cut back by 8 bases and J by 4 bases. CDR3 size: 16 residues. CDR3 sequence reads: CASAPALAGVTGELFF. In DNA form, the CDR3 reads TGTGCCAGCGCGCCCGCCCTAGCGGGAGTCACCGGGGAGCTGTTTTTT.

The V gene is TRBV4-2, the J gene TRBJ2-1; 13 bases line up with TRBD2. Germline assignment: CDR1 LGHNA and CDR2 YNFKEQ. The V gene end was trimmed by 2 bases and the J gene end by 5 bases; junction bases not matched to a gene: 3. The CDR3 consists of 16 residues. In DNA, the CDR3 is TGTGCCAGCAGCCAATCCGGACTAGCGGGGGACAATGAGCAGTTCTTC. Translating it yields CASSQSGLAGDNEQFF.

The chain carries TRBV18 and TRBJ1-4, with D tentatively TRBD1 (6 bases). The germline gives CDR1 KGHSH, CDR2 LQKENI. V dropped 6 bases and J dropped 5 bases, with 10 bases sitting between them. The CDR3 length is 13 residues. CDR3 region: CASSGQKNEKLFF. The DNA for the CDR3 is TGTGCCAGCTCCGGACAGAAGAATGAAAAACTGTTTTTT.

The chain couples TRBV27 to TRBJ2-7, with 12 bases identical to TRBD2. The CDR3 sequence is 15 residues long. J was trimmed by 4 bases and V by 4 bases; bases with no gene match: 5. Looked up from germline, CDR1 is MNHEY and CDR2 is SMNVEV (reference sequence). The CDR3 DNA sequence: TGTGCCAGCAGTTCGACTAGCGGGAGATTGTACGAGCAGTACTTC. Its translation is CASSSTSGRLYEQYF.